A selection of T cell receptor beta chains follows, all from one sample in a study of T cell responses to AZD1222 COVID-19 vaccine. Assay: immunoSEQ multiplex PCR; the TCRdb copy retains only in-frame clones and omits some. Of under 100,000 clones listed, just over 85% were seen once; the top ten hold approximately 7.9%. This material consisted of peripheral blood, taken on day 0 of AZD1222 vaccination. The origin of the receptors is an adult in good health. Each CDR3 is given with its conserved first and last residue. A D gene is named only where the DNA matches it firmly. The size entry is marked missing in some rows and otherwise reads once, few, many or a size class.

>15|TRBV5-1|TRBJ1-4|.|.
CASSLIRAGNEKLFF
TGCGCCAGCAGCTTGATCAGGGCGGGTAATGAAAAACTGTTTTTT
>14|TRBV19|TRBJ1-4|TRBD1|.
CASSSGQGNEKLFF
TGTGCCAGTAGTTCGGGACAGGGTAATGAAAAACTGTTTTTT
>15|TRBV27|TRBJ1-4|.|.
CAISRTGTLNEKLFF
TGTGCCATTTCGAGAACCGGGACACTTAATGAAAAACTGTTTTTT
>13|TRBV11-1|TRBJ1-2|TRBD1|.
CASSSDRAPGYTF
TGTGCCAGCAGCTCAGACAGGGCTCCCGGCTACACCTTC
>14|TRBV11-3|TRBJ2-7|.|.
CASSLLTNSLEQYF
TGTGCCAGCAGCTTATTGACTAATTCCCTCGAGCAGTACTTC
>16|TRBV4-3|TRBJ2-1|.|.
CASSSEGLSSYNEQFF
TGCGCCAGCAGCTCAGAGGGCCTAAGCTCCTACAATGAGCAGTTCTTC
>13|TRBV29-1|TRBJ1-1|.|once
CSVEGQSYTEAFF
TGCAGCGTTGAAGGGCAGTCTTACACTGAAGCTTTCTTT
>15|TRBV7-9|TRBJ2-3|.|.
CASSFSGWGTDTQYF
TGTGCCAGCAGCTTCTCCGGTTGGGGCACAGATACGCAGTATTTT
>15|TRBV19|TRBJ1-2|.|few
CASSISGDSGDGYTF
TGTGCCAGTAGTATATCAGGGGACTCGGGTGATGGCTACACCTTC
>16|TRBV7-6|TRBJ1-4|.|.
CASSPRVDGRNEKLFF
TGTGCCAGCAGCCCCAGGGTGGACGGTCGAAATGAAAAACTGTTTTTT
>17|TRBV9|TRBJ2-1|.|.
CASSALSSWGARDEQFF
TGTGCCAGCAGCGCACTCTCGAGCTGGGGGGCTCGGGATGAGCAGTTCTTC
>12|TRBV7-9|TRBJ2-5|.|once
CASSYNQETQYF
TGTGCCAGCAGCTACAACCAAGAGACCCAGTACTTC
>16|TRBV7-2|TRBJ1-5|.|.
CASSSGPFYSNQPQHF
TGTGCCAGCAGCTCAGGCCCTTTTTATAGCAATCAGCCCCAGCATTTT
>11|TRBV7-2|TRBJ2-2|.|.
CASSPHGELFF
TGTGCCAGCAGCCCCCACGGGGAGCTGTTTTTT
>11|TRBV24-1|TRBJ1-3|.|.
CATSLGNTIYF
TGTGCCACTTCATTGGGAAACACCATATATTTT
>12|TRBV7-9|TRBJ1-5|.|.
CASSLDQTPQHF
TGTGCCAGCAGCTTAGACCAGACGCCCCAGCATTTT
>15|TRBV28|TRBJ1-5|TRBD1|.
CASSFGTGSVQPQHF
TGTGCCAGCAGTTTCGGGACAGGGAGTGTTCAGCCCCAGCATTTT
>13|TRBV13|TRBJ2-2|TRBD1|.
CASSFDRGGELFF
TGTGCCAGCAGCTTCGACAGGGGCGGGGAGCTGTTTTTT
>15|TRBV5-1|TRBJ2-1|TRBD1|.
CASSFTGTGGLEQFF
TGCGCCAGCAGCTTTACCGGGACAGGGGGCCTTGAGCAGTTCTTC
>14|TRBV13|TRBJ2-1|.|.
CASNLERRRDEQFF
TGTGCCAGCAACCTGGAGAGGAGGCGCGATGAGCAGTTCTTC
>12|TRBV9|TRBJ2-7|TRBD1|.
CASSKGGHEQYF
TGTGCCAGCAGCAAAGGGGGCCACGAGCAGTACTTC
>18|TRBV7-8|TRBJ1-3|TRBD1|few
CASRGGRGLGFSGNTIYF
TGTGCCAGCAGAGGGGGCAGGGGACTTGGGTTTTCTGGAAACACCATATATTTT
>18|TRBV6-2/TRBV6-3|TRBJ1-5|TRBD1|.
CASSYSGWTGKSNQPQHF
TGTGCCAGCAGTTACTCGGGTTGGACAGGGAAGAGCAATCAGCCCCAGCATTTT
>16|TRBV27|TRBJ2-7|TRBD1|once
CASSPQTGGLSYEQYF
TGTGCCAGCAGTCCACAGACAGGGGGCCTCTCCTACGAGCAGTACTTC
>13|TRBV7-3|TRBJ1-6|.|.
CASSSAGGSPLHF
TGTGCCAGCAGCTCCGCCGGGGGTTCACCCCTCCACTTT
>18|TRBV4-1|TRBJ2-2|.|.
CASNPTGEGRGNTGELFF
TGCGCCAGCAACCCAACAGGGGAGGGCCGAGGGAACACCGGGGAGCTGTTTTTT
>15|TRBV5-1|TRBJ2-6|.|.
CASSVSFSGANVLTF
TGCGCCAGCAGCGTCAGCTTCTCTGGGGCCAACGTCCTGACTTTC
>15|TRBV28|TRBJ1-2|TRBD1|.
CASSFPQGAVYGYTF
TGTGCCAGCAGTTTCCCACAGGGGGCAGTCTATGGCTACACCTTC
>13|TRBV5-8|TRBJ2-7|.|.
CASSLYWAGEQYF
TGTGCCAGCAGCTTATATTGGGCGGGCGAGCAGTACTTC
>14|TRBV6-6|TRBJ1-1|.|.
CASSSLRGGTEAFF
TGTGCCAGCAGTTCACTCCGGGGGGGCACTGAAGCTTTCTTT
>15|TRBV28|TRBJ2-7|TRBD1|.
CASKLPGQRIYEQYF
TGTGCCAGCAAGCTACCGGGACAGAGAATCTACGAGCAGTACTTC
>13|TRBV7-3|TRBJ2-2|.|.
CASSFSNTGELFF
TGTGCCAGCAGCTTCAGTAACACCGGGGAGCTGTTTTTT
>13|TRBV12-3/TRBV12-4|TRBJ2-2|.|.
CASSTRWDGELFF
TGTGCCAGCAGTACACGGTGGGACGGGGAGCTGTTTTTT